This T cell receptor (beta chain) was recorded in a study of CD8+CD57+ T cells in acquired aplastic anemia. The TCR beta profiling, which covered VDJ combination and CDR3 sequence, was carried out using genomic DNA as the template. TCRdb processed the reads anew with MiXCR; each CDR3 protein has one entry. The data contain approximately 150,000 distinct CDR3 sequences, about 70% of them singletons. Patients selected for sequencing had displayed CD8+CD57+ cell expansion by flow cytometry. CDR1 and CDR2 from the germline V gene are DFQATT and SNEGSKA (reference sequence). Losses at the gene ends were 3 bases for V and 5 bases for J; bases not matched to a gene: 4. There are 14 residues in the CDR3. This clonotype was counted many times.

The clonotype originates from a human donor with aplastic anemia. Sequenced sample: sorted CD4+, CD8+, or CD8+CD57+ T cells (not recorded which) from PBMCs. J is TRBJ2-5 and V is TRBV20-1, with 12 bases fitting TRBD1. CDR3 nucleotides: TGCAGTGCTAGGGGGACAGGGGGCGCCGAGACCCAGTACTTC. Protein: CSARGTGGAETQYF.